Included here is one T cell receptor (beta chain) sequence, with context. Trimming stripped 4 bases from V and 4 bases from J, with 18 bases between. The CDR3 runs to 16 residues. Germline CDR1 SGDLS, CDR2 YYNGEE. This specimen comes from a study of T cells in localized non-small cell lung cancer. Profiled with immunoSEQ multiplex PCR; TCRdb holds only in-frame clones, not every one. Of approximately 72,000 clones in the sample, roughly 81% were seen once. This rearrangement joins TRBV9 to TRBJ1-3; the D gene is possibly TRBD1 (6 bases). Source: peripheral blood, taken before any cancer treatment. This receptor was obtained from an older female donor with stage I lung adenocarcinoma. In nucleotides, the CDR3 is TGTGCCAGCAGCAGTGGGACGGGGGCGCCCGGAAACACCATATATTTT. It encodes CASSSGTGAPGNTIYF.